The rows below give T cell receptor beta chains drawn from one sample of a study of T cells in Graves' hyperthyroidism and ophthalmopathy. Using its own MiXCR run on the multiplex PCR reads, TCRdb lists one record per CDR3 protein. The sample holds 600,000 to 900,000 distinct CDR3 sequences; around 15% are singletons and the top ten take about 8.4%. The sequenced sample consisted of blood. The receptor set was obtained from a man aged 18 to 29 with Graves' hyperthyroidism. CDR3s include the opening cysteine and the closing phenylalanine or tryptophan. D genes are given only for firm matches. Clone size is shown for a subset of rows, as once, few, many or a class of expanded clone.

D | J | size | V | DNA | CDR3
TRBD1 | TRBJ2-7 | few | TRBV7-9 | TGTGCCAGCAGCCAATCCCTACCCGAGACAGGGTCCTACGAGCAGTACTTC | CASSQSLPETGSYEQYF
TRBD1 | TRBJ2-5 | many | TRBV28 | TGTGCCAGCAGATACGAGGACAGGGTCGGAGAGACCCAGTACTTC | CASRYEDRVGETQYF
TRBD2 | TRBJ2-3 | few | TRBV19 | TGTGCCAGTAGTATAGATTCGGCGAGCGGGAGAAGAACTAGCACAGATACGCAGTATTTT | CASSIDSASGRRTSTDTQYF
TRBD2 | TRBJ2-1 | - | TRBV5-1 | TGCGCCAGCAGAATAGCGGGAGGGCCCGGCAATGAGCAGTTCTTC | CASRIAGGPGNEQFF
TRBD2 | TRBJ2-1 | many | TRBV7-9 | TGTGCCAGCAGCTTGGAGACTAGCGGGTTGAATGAGCAGTTCTTC | CASSLETSGLNEQFF
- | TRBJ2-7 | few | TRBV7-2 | TGTGCCAGCCAAGAGGACGGTAGCTCCTACGAGCAGTACTTC | CASQEDGSSYEQYF
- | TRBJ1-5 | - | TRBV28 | TGTGCCAGCAGTTTATCTTATGGGCCTCAGGGGACCAATCAGCCCCAGCATTTT | CASSLSYGPQGTNQPQHF
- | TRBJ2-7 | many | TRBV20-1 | TGCAGTGCTAGCGGACAGGGGGCGCAGAGCGGGAGGGACCCCTGGGAGCAGTACTTC | CSASGQGAQSGRDPWEQYF
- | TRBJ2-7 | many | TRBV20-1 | TGCAGTGCTAGAGTACCGGGACCGATCTACGAGCAGTACTTC | CSARVPGPIYEQYF
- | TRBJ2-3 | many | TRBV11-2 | TGTGCCAGCAGCTCTGTGTCCGAGGATACGCAGTATTTT | CASSSVSEDTQYF
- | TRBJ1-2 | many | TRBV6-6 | TGTGCCAGCAGTTACACGGCCCTTGAGGGGCAGAATGGCTACACCTTC | CASSYTALEGQNGYTF
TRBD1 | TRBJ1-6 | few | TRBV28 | TGTGCCAGCAGTTTATTCGGGGGACAGGGGGCCTATAATTCACCCCTCCACTTT | CASSLFGGQGAYNSPLHF
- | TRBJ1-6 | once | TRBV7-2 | TGTGCCAGCAGCTTATGGGAGAATTCACCCCTCTACTTT | CASSLWENSPLYF
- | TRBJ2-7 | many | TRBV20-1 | TGCAGTGCGTGGTCTAGCGATAGCTCCTACGAGCAGTACTTC | CSAWSSDSSYEQYF
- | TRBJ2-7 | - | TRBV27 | TGTGCCAGCAGTTTAAGGCCCTTTCTCTACGAGCAGTACTTC | CASSLRPFLYEQYF
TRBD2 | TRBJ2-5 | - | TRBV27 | TGTGCCAGCAGTACTCTAGCGGCCCGGGAGACCCAGTACTTC | CASSTLAARETQYF
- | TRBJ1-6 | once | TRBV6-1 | TGTGCCAGCAGTGAAGTCTTCCCGGGGATTTTTTCACCCCTCCACTTT | CASSEVFPGIFSPLHF
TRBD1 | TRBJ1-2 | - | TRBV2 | TGTGCCAGCAGGGATTCCGGGACAGGGGCCCTCTATGGCTACACCTTC | CASRDSGTGALYGYTF
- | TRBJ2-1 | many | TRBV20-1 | TGCAGTGCTAGAGGGGTAACCTACAATGAGCAGTTCTTC | CSARGVTYNEQFF
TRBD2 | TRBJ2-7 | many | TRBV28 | TGTGCCAGCAGTTTAGCGGGAGTTTACGAGCAGTACTTC | CASSLAGVYEQYF
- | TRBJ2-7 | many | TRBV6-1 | TGTGCCAGCACTTCTCTAGGCTCCTACGAGCAGTACTTC | CASTSLGSYEQYF
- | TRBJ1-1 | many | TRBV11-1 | TGTGCCAGCAGCTTAGCGTTTCCCTTGGGGAACACTGAAGCTTTCTTT | CASSLAFPLGNTEAFF
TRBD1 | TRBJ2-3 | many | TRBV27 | TGTGCCAGCAGTTTTCTGCAGGGGGCAGATACGCAGTATTTT | CASSFLQGADTQYF
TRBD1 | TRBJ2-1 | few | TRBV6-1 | TGTGCCAGCAGCAAAACGGGACAGACCTACAATGAGCAGTTCTTC | CASSKTGQTYNEQFF
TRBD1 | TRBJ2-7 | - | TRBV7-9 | TGTGCCAGCAGCGGAGAGGGACAGATCTCCTACGAGCAGTACTTC | CASSGEGQISYEQYF
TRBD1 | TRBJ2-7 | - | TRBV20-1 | TGCAGTGCCGCGGGACAGGCCTCTTACGAGCAGTACTTC | CSAAGQASYEQYF
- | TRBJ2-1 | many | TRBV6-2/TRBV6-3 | TGTGCCAGCAGTTACGTGGCAAGCAAAACCGAGCAGTTCTTC | CASSYVASKTEQFF
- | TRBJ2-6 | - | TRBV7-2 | TGTGCCAGCACCCTTTCTGGGGCCAACGTCCTGACTTTC | CASTLSGANVLTF
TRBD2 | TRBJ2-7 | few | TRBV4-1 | TGCGCCAGCAGCCAAGAGGGACTAGCGGCCTCCGAGCAGTACTTC | CASSQEGLAASEQYF
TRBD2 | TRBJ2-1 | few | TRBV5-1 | TGCGCCAGCAGACTAGCGGGAGGACCGGGAAATGAGCAGTTCTTC | CASRLAGGPGNEQFF
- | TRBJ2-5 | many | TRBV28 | TGTGCCAGCAGAGCGGAAGGGAATATTCAAGAGACCCAGTACTTC | CASRAEGNIQETQYF
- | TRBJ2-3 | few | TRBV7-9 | TGTGGCCTCAGGGCCCTCCCAGATACGCAGTATTTT | CGLRALPDTQYF
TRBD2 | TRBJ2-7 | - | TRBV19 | TGTGCCAGTAGTATAGATCGGGAGGGATCCTACGAGCAGTACTTC | CASSIDREGSYEQYF
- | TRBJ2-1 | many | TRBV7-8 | TGTGCCAGCAGCTCTCGGACACAAAAACTTAATGAGCAGTTCTTC | CASSSRTQKLNEQFF
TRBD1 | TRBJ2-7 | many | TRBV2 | TGTGCCAGCAGTGTGGGACAGTTATACGAGCAGTACTTC | CASSVGQLYEQYF
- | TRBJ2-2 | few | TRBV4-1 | TGCGCCAGCAGCCTGGGGGCTACGAACACCGGGGAGCTGTTTTTT | CASSLGATNTGELFF
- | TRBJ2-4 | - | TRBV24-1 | TGTGCCACCAGTGGGGTAGGGTCAAACATTCAGTACTTC | CATSGVGSNIQYF
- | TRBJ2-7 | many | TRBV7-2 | TGTGCCAGCAGCTTAGACCCGGGGAACGACGAGCAGTACTTC | CASSLDPGNDEQYF
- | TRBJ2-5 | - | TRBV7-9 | TGTGCCAGCAGCTTATTCTCTGGGGAAGAGACCCAGTACTTC | CASSLFSGEETQYF
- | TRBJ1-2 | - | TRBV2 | TGTGCCAGCAGTGACAGTCGGCCACTATATGGCTACACCTTC | CASSDSRPLYGYTF
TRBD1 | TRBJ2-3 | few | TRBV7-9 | TGTGCCAGCAGGACGACAGGGGTGGTCCCAGATACGCAGTATTTT | CASRTTGVVPDTQYF
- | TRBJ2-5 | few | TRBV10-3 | TGTGCCATCAGTGAGTCGGAAGAAGAGACCCAGTACTTC | CAISESEEETQYF
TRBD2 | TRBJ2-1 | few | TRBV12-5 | TGTGCTAGTGGTTTAGCGGGAGTTAAGGACAATGAGCAGTTCTTC | CASGLAGVKDNEQFF